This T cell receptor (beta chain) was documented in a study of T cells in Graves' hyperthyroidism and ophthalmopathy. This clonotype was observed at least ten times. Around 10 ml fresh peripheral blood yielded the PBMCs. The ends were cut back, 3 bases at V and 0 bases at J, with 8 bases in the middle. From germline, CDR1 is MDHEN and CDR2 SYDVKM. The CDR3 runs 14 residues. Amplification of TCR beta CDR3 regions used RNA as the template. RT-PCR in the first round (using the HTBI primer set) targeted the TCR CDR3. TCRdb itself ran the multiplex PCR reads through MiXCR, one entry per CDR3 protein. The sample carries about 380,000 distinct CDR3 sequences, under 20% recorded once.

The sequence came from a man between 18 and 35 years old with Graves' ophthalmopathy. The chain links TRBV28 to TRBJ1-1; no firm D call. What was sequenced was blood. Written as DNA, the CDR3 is TGTGCCAGCAGTTTGAGCACCTTGAACACTGAAGCTTTCTTT. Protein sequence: CASSLSTLNTEAFF.